One and the same sample provided the 19 T cell receptor beta chains below, sequenced in a study of blood T cells in healthy people across ages. Next came a second PCR, run for 7 to 11 cycles, which used a sample-barcoded 5' primer along with a J-beta primer mix. Each CDR3 protein is one row after TCRdb ran MiXCR on the 5' RACE reads. The sample carries approximately 800,000 distinct CDR3 sequences, 62% recorded once. Material for sequencing was blood. Receptor source: a man aged 25-45 years in good health.

The chain has TRBV6-2 or TRBV6-3 and TRBJ2-3; D is possibly TRBD2 (7 bases). Germline V gives CDR1 MNHEY, CDR2 SVGEGT. The CDR3 has 15 amino acids. The V gene lost 1 base and the J gene lost 4 bases, with 12 bases spanning the gap. The CDR3 DNA reads TGTGCCAGCAGTTACTATGCGGGGGCGTCAGATACGCAGTATTTT. Protein product: CASSYYAGASDTQYF.

The chain has TRBV28 and TRBJ2-1, with a weak D call TRBD1 (5 bases). Near its end, the DNA agrees better with TRBJ2-7, so the J call may be wrong. From germline, CDR1 is MDHEN and CDR2 SYDVKM. CDR3 length: 13 amino acids. CDR3 amino acids: CASSLFARDEQYF. CDR3 coding DNA: TGTGCCAGCAGTTTATTCGCCAGGGACGAGCAGTACTTC.

This clonotype was seen many times. CDR3 nucleotides: TGTGCCAGCAGCTTAGGGGGACAGGGGATGATCTACGAGCAGTACTTC. Translating gives CASSLGGQGMIYEQYF. The rearrangement joins TRBV7-2 to TRBJ2-7, with 10 bases matching TRBD1. This CDR3 spans 16 amino acids. Germline lookup yields CDR1 SGHTA and CDR2 FQGNSA. Unmatched junction bases numbered 6, after V lost 1 base and J lost 3 bases.

This clonotype was counted between two and nine times. The V and J genes are TRBV9 and TRBJ2-3; TRBD2 matches at 9 bases. This CDR3 spans 15 amino acids. The V segment lost 0 bases and the J segment 5 bases; nucleotides outside the gene matches: 4. Germline CDR1 SGDLS, CDR2 YYNGEE. CDR3 bases: TGTGCCAGCAGCGTAGAGGTAGCGGGGGAAGATACGCAGTATTTT. Its translation: CASSVEVAGEDTQYF.

As concerns this clonotype: At one of its ends the junction is not consistent with the germline gene, which may arise from a read error. The chain is built from TRBV7-6 and TRBJ2-5; D gene ambiguous. Germline V gene lookup returns CDR1 SGHVS and CDR2 FNYEAQ. The CDR3 contains 15 residues. CDR3 DNA: TGCGCCAGCAGCCTCGCCTATAGGGTACAAGAGACCCAGTACTTC. Its protein product is CASSLAYRVQETQYF.

Only a few counts were recorded for this clonotype. The genes are TRBV20-1 and TRBJ2-7; no clear D. The CDR3 extends over 13 amino acids. The V gene lost 3 bases and the J gene lost 2 bases, with 11 bases spanning the gap. Germline assignment: CDR1 DFQATT and CDR2 SNEGSKA (reference sequence). The CDR3, as DNA: TGCAGTGCTAGGGTGCGCCGGACCTACGAGCAGTACTTC. This translates into CSARVRRTYEQYF.

The J gene is TRBJ2-1, the V gene TRBV6-2 or TRBV6-3; 10 bases align to TRBD2. Looked up from germline, CDR1 is MNHEY and CDR2 is SVGEGT. V shed 5 bases and J 6 bases; nucleotides not matched to a gene: 13. This CDR3 has 17 amino acids. CDR3 residues: CASSPLGVSGGRNEQFF. Written as DNA, the CDR3 is TGTGCCAGCAGTCCCTTAGGGGTTAGCGGGGGGCGCAATGAGCAGTTCTTC.

The rearrangement uses TRBV15 and TRBJ1-5; D uncertain. CDR3 size: 16 residues. V lost 10 bases to trimming and J lost 0 bases, with 19 bases between them. Per the germline V gene, CDR1 is LNHNV and CDR2 is YYDKDF (reference sequence). This chain's CDR3 is CAIRDTRTYSNQPQHF. The CDR3 DNA is TGTGCCATCCGAGACACCAGGACCTATAGCAATCAGCCCCAGCATTTT.

The chain joins TRBV4-2 to TRBJ2-5; no reliable D call. Between the trimmed V and J ends, which lost 0 bases and 5 bases, there was a span of 13 bases. The CDR3 spans 15 residues. The V gene's germline CDR1 is LGHNA and CDR2 YNFKEQ. CDR3 protein: CASSQDISRDETQYF. The CDR3 DNA reads TGTGCCAGCAGCCAAGATATATCTAGGGATGAGACCCAGTACTTC.

This clonotype has more than one count but fewer than ten. The chain has TRBV20-1 and TRBJ2-5; D remains unclear. Looked up from germline, CDR1 is DFQATT and CDR2 is SNEGSKA (reference sequence). Trimming removed 5 bases from V and 5 bases from J, with 12 bases in between. The CDR3 is 12 amino acids. The CDR3: CSAGLVEETQYF. CDR3 in DNA: TGCAGTGCTGGGCTTGTGGAGGAGACCCAGTACTTC.

This chain connects TRBV27 to TRBJ2-7, with TRBD2 identical over 8 bases. Trimming took 3 bases from V and 7 from J; bases not matched to a gene: 8. CDR1 MNHEY and CDR2 SMNVEV come from the germline V gene (reference sequence). The CDR3 has 14 residues. The CDR3 reads CASSFTQGTREQYF. Written as DNA, the CDR3 is TGTGCCAGCAGTTTTACTCAGGGGACTAGGGAGCAGTACTTC.

The chain is built from TRBV29-1 and TRBJ2-3; 11 bases agree with TRBD1. V was clipped by 3 bases and J by 5 bases; unmatched bases: 4. Germline-derived CDR1 and CDR2 are SQVTM and ANQGSEA. The CDR3 is made up of 14 amino acids. This chain's CDR3 is CSVEVGQGVDTQYF. The CDR3 DNA is TGCAGCGTTGAGGTGGGACAGGGGGTAGATACGCAGTATTTT.

This clonotype was counted between two and nine times. V gene TRBV6-2 or TRBV6-3 combines with J gene TRBJ2-7; a weak D match, TRBD2 (5 bases). Deletions cut 7 bases from V and 5 bases from J, with 12 bases between. The CDR3 is 12 residues long. In germline, CDR1 is MNHEY, CDR2 SVGEGT. CDR3 bases: TGTGCCAGCACCTTGGGTAGCGACGAGCAGTACTTC. It specifies CASTLGSDEQYF.

This clonotype turned up a few times. The rearrangement links TRBV6-6 to TRBJ2-5; a weak D match, TRBD2 (6 bases). Germline V lookup: CDR1 MNHNY, CDR2 SVGAGI (reference sequence). The CDR3 runs to 13 residues. The germline V and J ends were trimmed by 7 bases and 5 bases, with 14 bases remaining between them. CDR3 sequence reads: CASTPTRRETQYF. In DNA form, the CDR3 reads TGTGCCAGCACCCCGACTAGGAGGGAGACCCAGTACTTC.

There are many counts of this clonotype. This chain joins TRBV20-1 and TRBJ2-7, with 8 positions matching TRBD1. V shed 0 bases, J shed 2 bases, and the junction held 6 bases outside the gene matches. The germline V gene has CDR1 DFQATT and CDR2 SNEGSKA (reference sequence). This CDR3 is built from 15 residues. CDR3 nucleotides: TGCAGTGCTAGAGATCGGACAGGGAATCCCTACGAGCAGTACTTC. This codes for CSARDRTGNPYEQYF.

The chain has TRBV28 and TRBJ2-7; 8 positions match TRBD2. Trimming at V came to 11 bases and at J to 6 bases, leaving 15 bases not matched to a gene. The CDR3 extends over 14 amino acids. Germline assignment: CDR1 MDHEN and CDR2 SYDVKM. The CDR3 sequence: CACTSHSGGGEQYF. The CDR3 bases are TGTGCCTGCACCTCCCACTCGGGGGGGGGCGAGCAGTACTTC.

V gene TRBV2 combines with J gene TRBJ2-1, with 11 bases aligning to TRBD2. The J call may be mistaken, given a closer DNA end match to TRBJ2-7. This CDR3 comprises 16 residues. Germline CDR1 reads SNHLY; CDR2 reads FYNNEI. The CDR3 DNA is TGTGCCAGCAGTGAAGCCTTAGCGGGGGGGCCCAATGAGCAGTACTTC. Protein product: CASSEALAGGPNEQYF.

The chain uses TRBV20-1 and TRBJ1-6, with D possibly TRBD1 on 6 matching bases. V was pared by 4 bases and J by 7 bases, with 14 bases between. The germline gives CDR1 DFQATT, CDR2 SNEGSKA (reference sequence). The CDR3 consists of 14 residues. This chain's CDR3 is CSATSGQSNSPLHF. CDR3 in DNA: TGCAGTGCTACCAGCGGACAGTCGAATTCACCCCTCCACTTT.

This clonotype was observed a few times. V usage is TRBV29-1 and J usage is TRBJ2-3; D unclear. Trimming left V 7 bases short and J 4 bases short, with 12 bases between. CDR3 size: 12 residues. Germline V gene sequence: CDR1 SQVTM, CDR2 ANQGSEA. The CDR3 DNA sequence: TGCAGCGGGACCCAGCAGGCAGATACGCAGTATTTT. The encoded protein is CSGTQQADTQYF.